The 29 T cell receptor beta chains given below trace back to one sample, sequenced in a study of lymphopenia after photon versus proton radiotherapy. The method was immunoSEQ multiplex PCR; TCRdb's version includes in-frame clones alone and lacks a portion of them. The sample yields 55,000 to 70,000 clones, 85% to 95% seen once. The source was peripheral blood, collected from a patient treated with photon-based radiotherapy. All receptors come from a middle-aged woman with cholangiocarcinoma.

V usage is TRBV30 and J usage is TRBJ1-1; 9 nucleotides agree with TRBD1. This CDR3 region has 14 residues. Trimming removed 2 bases from V and 4 bases from J; junction bases left unmatched: 5. Germline V gives CDR1 GTSNPN, CDR2 SVGIG (reference sequence). This CDR3 is CAWSPGQGFTEAFF. CDR3 in DNA: TGTGCCTGGAGTCCGGGACAGGGCTTCACTGAAGCTTTCTTT.

This chain connects TRBV18 to TRBJ1-1; the D is unclear. V lost 1 base, J lost 1 base, and 13 bases lay in between. The CDR3 length is 16 residues. Germline assignment: CDR1 KGHSH and CDR2 LQKENI. CDR3 protein: CASSPQDGGKNTEAFF. The CDR3 nucleotides read TGTGCCAGCTCACCACAAGACGGAGGGAAGAACACTGAAGCTTTCTTT.

The chain is built from TRBV27 and TRBJ2-7; D might be TRBD2 (5 bases). The CDR3 runs to 13 residues. The germline V gene encodes CDR1 MNHEY and CDR2 SMNVEV (reference sequence). The V and J ends lost 10 bases and 4 bases respectively, with 17 bases between them. This CDR3 reads CATGISRVYEQYF. The CDR3 DNA reads TGTGCCACAGGAATATCGAGGGTTTACGAGCAGTACTTC.

V and J are TRBV28 and TRBJ2-7; a possible D gene is TRBD2 (5 bases). The CDR3 runs to 14 residues. V dropped 7 bases and J dropped 1 base, with 14 bases sitting between them. The germline gives CDR1 MDHEN, CDR2 SYDVKM. This CDR3 reads CASIQRGKSYEQYF. DNA for the CDR3: TGTGCCAGCATCCAACGAGGGAAGTCCTACGAGCAGTACTTC. The full variable domain, its missing parts supplied by reference TRBV28 and TRBJ2-7, is DVKVTQSSRYLVKRTGEKVFLECVQDMDHENMFWYRQDPGLGLRLIYFSYDVKMKEKGDIPEGYSVSREKKERFSLILESASTNQTSMYLCASIQRGKSYEQYFGPGTRLTVT.

The chain joins TRBV7-9 to TRBJ1-2; no clear D. Germline CDR1 is SEHNR and CDR2 is FQNEAQ (reference sequence). This CDR3 contains 16 residues. Trimming removed 7 bases from V and 1 base from J, with 19 bases in between. CDR3 nucleotide sequence: TGTGCCAGCACCGGGAACACTCCAGGTTTTAACTATGGCTACACCTTC. Protein sequence: CASTGNTPGFNYGYTF.

DNA for the CDR3: TGTGCCAGCAGTTTATGGACAGGGGCTGGAAACACCATATATTTT. Protein: CASSLWTGAGNTIYF. This chain joins TRBV28 and TRBJ1-3, with 8 bases aligning to TRBD1. The trim removed 0 bases at V and 2 bases at J, leaving 0 bases unmatched. The length of the CDR3 is 15 residues. Per the germline V gene, CDR1 is MDHEN and CDR2 is SYDVKM.

The chain joins TRBV7-2 to TRBJ1-5, with unresolved D. Trimming took 1 base from V and 7 from J, leaving 14 bases between them. CDR3 length: 15 residues. Germline V gene lookup returns CDR1 SGHTA and CDR2 FQGNSA. DNA of the CDR3: TGTGCCAGCAGCTTAGGACCGGGAACTAGGCAGCCCCAGCATTTT. It is translated as CASSLGPGTRQPQHF.

The chain uses TRBV6-1 and TRBJ1-1, with D possibly matching TRBD1 (6 bases). This CDR3 spans 13 amino acids. The germline V and J ends were trimmed by 8 bases and 3 bases, with 13 bases remaining between them. Per germline, CDR1 MNHNS and CDR2 SASEGT. The CDR3 DNA sequence: TGTGCCAGCTTCTACAGGGTTCACACTGAAGCTTTCTTT. Translation: CASFYRVHTEAFF.

The chain is built from TRBV28 and TRBJ1-4; D is perhaps TRBD1 (5 bases). With 3 bases removed from V and 6 bases from J, the gap between germline ends came to 20 bases. This CDR3 has 17 residues. The germline CDR1 and CDR2 sequences are MDHEN and SYDVKM. The DNA for the CDR3 is TGTGCCAGCAGTTTCCACCCCAGGGCAGCACCTTATGAAAAACTGTTTTTT. Protein sequence: CASSFHPRAAPYEKLFF.

The rearrangement joins TRBV4-1 to TRBJ1-2; maybe TRBD1 (5 bases). V lost 3 bases and J 7 bases, leaving 15 bases between the germline ends. Germline lookup yields CDR1 MGHRA and CDR2 YSYEKL. The length of the CDR3 is 14 residues. For the CDR3, the DNA is TGCGCCAGCAGCCACCAGAGATCGACAGTTGGCTACACCTTC. Protein: CASSHQRSTVGYTF.

This sequence joins TRBV9 and TRBJ2-2; the match to TRBD1 covers 9 bases. The CDR3 is made up of 21 amino acids. CDR1 is SGDLS and CDR2 is YYNGEE in the germline V gene. V lost 2 bases, J lost 0 bases, and 17 bases stayed unmatched. The CDR3: CASSVYIGTGTLNSNTGELFF. DNA for the CDR3: TGTGCCAGCAGCGTTTATATAGGGACAGGGACTTTGAATTCGAACACCGGGGAGCTGTTTTTT.

The chain recombines TRBV9 with TRBJ2-1; 9 bases align to TRBD1. CDR3 length equals 15 residues. Germline assignment: CDR1 SGDLS and CDR2 YYNGEE. V was pared by 3 bases and J by 7 bases, with 8 bases of the junction left unmatched. CDR3 DNA sequence: TGTGCCAGCAGCGCGGGGACAGGGAGCGGGAATGAGCAGTTCTTC. Amino acid sequence: CASSAGTGSGNEQFF.

This chain uses TRBV7-3 with TRBJ1-1; D unclear. Looked up from germline, CDR1 is SGHTA and CDR2 is FQGTGA. The length of the CDR3 is 17 residues. V was trimmed by 5 bases and J by 3 bases, leaving 22 bases between them. This chain's CDR3 is CASSAALAPQRDTEAFF. CDR3 bases: TGTGCCAGCAGCGCAGCTTTGGCTCCCCAAAGGGACACTGAAGCTTTCTTT.

V and J are TRBV10-2 and TRBJ1-1; D uncertain. V lost 6 bases and J lost 3, with 11 bases in between. CDR3 length equals 13 residues. Looked up from germline, CDR1 is WSHSY and CDR2 is SAAADI. The CDR3 sequence is CASSFGRDTEAFF. The CDR3, as DNA: TGCGCCAGCAGCTTTGGACGGGACACTGAAGCTTTCTTT.

The genes are TRBV19 and TRBJ1-2; TRBD1 aligns across 8 bases. Looked up from germline, CDR1 is LNHDA and CDR2 is SQIVND (reference sequence). This CDR3 is 13 amino acids long. V lost 5 bases and J lost 4; bases outside the gene matches: 3. The CDR3 region is CASSVTGGYGYTF. In DNA form, the CDR3 reads TGTGCCAGTAGTGTTACAGGGGGCTATGGCTACACCTTC.

V gene TRBV18 combines with J gene TRBJ1-1, with a possible D match to TRBD1 (6 bases). Trimming stripped 1 base from V and 6 bases from J, with 12 bases between. The CDR3 extends over 14 amino acids. CDR1 is KGHSH, CDR2 LQKENI, per germline. CDR3 DNA sequence: TGTGCCAGCTCACCACTCCAGGGGCTCGCTGAAGCTTTCTTT. As protein: CASSPLQGLAEAFF.

This clone was recorded once. The genes are TRBV5-6 and TRBJ2-7; a weak D match, TRBD2 (6 bases). The CDR3 extends over 14 amino acids. Trimming stripped 0 bases from V and 6 bases from J, with 13 bases between. Per germline, CDR1 SGHDT and CDR2 YYEEEE. CDR3 in DNA: TGTGCCAGCAGCTTGGTTGGGCAGGGAGGCGAGCAGTACTTC. Translated: CASSLVGQGGEQYF.

This sequence joins TRBV7-2 and TRBJ2-5, with D perhaps TRBD1 (5 bases). Germline lookup yields CDR1 SGHTA and CDR2 FQGNSA. V lost 5 bases and J lost 1, with 11 bases in between. This CDR3 spans 14 amino acids. The CDR3 loop reads CASSLSQGQETQYF. In DNA, the CDR3 is TGTGCCAGCAGCCTTAGTCAGGGCCAAGAGACCCAGTACTTC.

A single count supports this clone. The V call is TRBV7-9, the J call TRBJ2-5; D may be TRBD1 (6 bases). V was cut by 1 base and J by 8 bases, with 11 bases left in between. This CDR3 comprises 13 residues. The germline CDR1 and CDR2 sequences are SEHNR and FQNEAQ (reference sequence). CDR3 amino acids: CASSLVDSYTQYF. The CDR3 coding sequence is TGTGCCAGCAGCTTAGTGGACAGTTATACCCAGTACTTC.

This clone has more than one count but fewer than ten. This sequence joins TRBV18 and TRBJ1-6; 7 nucleotides line up with TRBD1. The CDR3 is 14 amino acids. CDR1 is KGHSH and CDR2 is LQKENI in the germline V gene. V shed 4 bases, J shed 7 bases, and the junction held 4 bases outside the gene matches. This CDR3 is CASSRQGNNSPLHF. The CDR3 nucleotides are TGTGCCAGCTCACGACAGGGTAACAATTCACCCCTCCACTTT.

The V gene is TRBV5-6, the J gene TRBJ1-1; D is ambiguous. Trimming cost V 1 base and J 0 bases, with 10 bases left between them. CDR3 size: 15 residues. Germline V CDR1 and CDR2: SGHDT, YYEEEE. CDR3: CASSLTGGMNTEAFF. DNA for the CDR3: TGTGCCAGCAGCTTGACCGGCGGGATGAACACTGAAGCTTTCTTT.

The rearrangement joins TRBV5-1 to TRBJ2-7; the D gene is possibly TRBD1 (5 bases). V was clipped by 0 bases and J by 2 bases, with 15 bases between them. The CDR3 has 16 amino acids. Germline loops: CDR1 SGHRS, CDR2 YFSETQ. CDR3 in DNA: TGCGCCAGCAGCTTGGATAGGTCAGGGTGGCCCTACGAGCAGTACTTC. It encodes CASSLDRSGWPYEQYF.

V and J are TRBV30 and TRBJ1-3; no clear D gene. The CDR3 runs 13 residues. Germline CDR1 and CDR2: GTSNPN and SVGIG (reference sequence). V lost 5 bases and J 0 bases, leaving 8 bases between the germline ends. The CDR3 is CAWQPSSGNTIYF. CDR3 sequence (DNA): TGTGCCTGGCAACCGAGCTCTGGAAACACCATATATTTT.

The gene calls are TRBV2 and TRBJ2-5; no definite D call. The CDR3 is 14 amino acids. V was cut by 2 bases and J by 2 bases, with 9 bases left in between. Germline CDR1 reads SNHLY; CDR2 reads FYNNEI. This CDR3 is CASSEWQIQETQYF. Written as DNA, the CDR3 is TGTGCCAGCAGTGAATGGCAGATACAAGAGACCCAGTACTTC.

This clone is a singleton in its sample. The chain couples TRBV2 to TRBJ1-4; the D gene is possibly TRBD1 (5 bases). The CDR3 runs to 14 residues. Per germline, CDR1 SNHLY and CDR2 FYNNEI. The V gene lost 6 bases and the J gene lost 4 bases, with 12 bases spanning the gap. CDR3 amino acids: CASSSGRINEKLFF. CDR3 sequence (DNA): TGTGCCAGCAGCTCGGGACGGATTAATGAAAAACTGTTTTTT.

This chain links TRBV28 with TRBJ2-1; 7 bases match TRBD1. V lost 6 bases to trimming and J lost 12 bases; unmatched junction nucleotides: 5. This CDR3 has 11 amino acids. From germline, CDR1 is MDHEN and CDR2 SYDVKM. The CDR3 DNA follows: TGTGCCAGCAGACTCCGGACAGGGCAGTTCTTC. Protein product: CASRLRTGQFF.

The J gene is TRBJ2-3, the V gene TRBV9; D possibly corresponds to TRBD2 (5 bases). The CDR3 has 16 amino acids. Trimming stripped 0 bases from V and 2 bases from J, with 13 bases between. The germline CDR1 and CDR2 sequences are SGDLS and YYNGEE. CDR3 loop: CASSVAGAGPTDTQYF. The CDR3 nucleotides are TGTGCCAGCAGCGTAGCGGGTGCGGGTCCCACAGATACGCAGTATTTT.

The chain employs TRBV19 and TRBJ1-3, with a possible D match to TRBD1 (5 bases). Germline V lookup: CDR1 LNHDA, CDR2 SQIVND (reference sequence). Between the trimmed V and J ends, which lost 9 bases and 3 bases, there was a span of 15 bases. The CDR3 runs to 14 residues. CDR3 sequence (DNA): TGTGCCAGCGGTGACAGATCGGATGGAAACACCATATATTTT. It encodes CASGDRSDGNTIYF.

The CDR3 here is CATSRDLGTSSYEQYF. CDR3 DNA: TGTGCCACCAGCAGAGATCTGGGGACTAGCAGCTACGAGCAGTACTTC. The chain carries TRBV15 and TRBJ2-7; TRBD2 matches 9 bases. Germline V gene lookup returns CDR1 LNHNV and CDR2 YYDKDF (reference sequence). The CDR3 spans 16 residues. V gave up 0 bases and J gave up 3 bases; unmatched junction bases: 6.